The following is a T cell receptor beta chain sequence with its context. From germline, CDR1 is SGHTA and CDR2 FQGNSA. V lost 5 bases and J lost 7, with 23 bases in between. The CDR3 has 16 residues. The data stem from a study of OX40 agonist ivuxolimab in advanced cancers. Study-wide context: At doses from 0.01 to 10 mg/kg, patients were given intravenous ivuxolimab every 2 weeks. Each dose-escalation patient presented with hepatocellular carcinoma, melanoma, renal cell or head and neck cancer.

Clones were sequenced by immunoSEQ multiplex PCR, and TCRdb holds only the in-frame ones, with some missing. The sample has more than 65,000 clones; 85% are singletons. The chain employs TRBV7-2 and TRBJ1-1; TRBD1 is a possible D gene (6 bases). This receptor was identified in an adult with an advanced solid tumor such as melanoma, head and neck, liver or kidney cancer. Material: CD4+ or CD8+ T cells sorted from blood, obtained in a trial of the OX40 agonist ivuxolimab. The DNA for the CDR3 is TGTGCCAGCAGCCAAGGGGGGACGGGGAGAAGTGGTGAAGCTTTCTTT. It translates to CASSQGGTGRSGEAFF.